One and the same sample provided the 9 T cell receptor beta chains below, sequenced in a study of blood T cells in healthy people across ages (dated by TCRdb to the mid-2010s). Library creation used 5' RACE. TCRdb shows the sequencer as Illumina HiSeq 2500. The second PCR ran for about 6 to 11 cycles and used a J-beta primer mix along with a sample-barcoded 5' primer. Starting from the raw public reads, TCRdb applied fastp trimming at Q25, assembled clones with MiXCR and retained in-frame beta chains. Identical CDR3 protein sequences are pooled into one entry, listed with their most common genes and DNA. The sample table lists 700,000 to 1,000,000 distinct CDR3 sequences, 44% of them with a count of one. In total, the top ten clones hold roughly 19% of the sample. Material: blood. These receptors originate from a man in his 60s in good health.

This clonotype was detected a few times. The V gene is TRBV20-1, the J gene TRBJ2-7; TRBD2 aligns across 8 bases. The germline gives CDR1 DFQATT, CDR2 SNEGSKA (reference sequence). This CDR3 region has 14 residues. V lost 3 bases to trimming and J lost 0 bases; unmatched junction nucleotides: 4. The CDR3 region has the DNA TGCAGTGCTAGGCTAGCGGGCCTCTCCTACGAGCAGTACTTC. It specifies CSARLAGLSYEQYF.

This chain connects TRBV7-9 to TRBJ1-1, with D perhaps matching TRBD1 (5 bases). This CDR3 has 14 residues. CDR1 is SEHNR, CDR2 FQNEAQ, per germline (reference sequence). V was trimmed by 7 bases and J by 0 bases, leaving 12 bases between them. DNA of the CDR3: TGTGCCAGCATCCCTCCGACAGTGAACACTGAAGCTTTCTTT. This codes for CASIPPTVNTEAFF.

This sequence joins TRBV6-6 and TRBJ1-1; 8 bases fit TRBD1. There are 13 residues in the CDR3. The germline V gene encodes CDR1 MNHNY and CDR2 SVGAGI (reference sequence). V dropped 6 bases and J dropped 4; count of bases not matched to a gene: 4. Here the CDR3 DNA reads TGTGCCAGCAGGGAAGACAGGGGCACTGAAGCTTTCTTT. It specifies CASREDRGTEAFF.

This clonotype was observed a single time. The chain is built from TRBV6-2 or TRBV6-3 and TRBJ2-1, with D unclear. The ends were cut back, 0 bases at V and 6 bases at J, with 6 bases in the middle. The germline CDR1 and CDR2 sequences are MNHEY and SVGEGT. CDR3 size: 13 residues. In nucleotides, the CDR3 is TGTGCCAGCAGTTACTCTGAGCCCAATGAGCAGTTCTTC. This encodes CASSYSEPNEQFF.

The J gene is TRBJ1-5, the V gene TRBV3-1; D is undetermined. The CDR3 has 14 amino acids. The germline V gene has CDR1 LGHDT and CDR2 YNNKEL (reference sequence). The V end lost 1 base, the J end lost 2 bases, and 6 bases lay between the germline ends. CDR3 sequence reads: CASSQGYGNQPQHF. CDR3 coding DNA: TGTGCCAGCAGCCAAGGGTATGGCAATCAGCCCCAGCATTTT.

This rearrangement joins TRBV18 to TRBJ2-5; D possibly matches TRBD1 or TRBD2 (5 bases each). Germline-derived CDR1 and CDR2 are KGHSH and LQKENI. The V and J ends lost 1 base and 6 bases respectively, with 21 bases between them. This CDR3 has 17 residues. The CDR3 region has the DNA TGTGCCAGCTCACCACGGACTGGGGCCAGCTCTCAAAAGACCCAGTACTTC. This gives the protein CASSPRTGASSQKTQYF.

V and J are TRBV11-2 and TRBJ2-3, with TRBD1 matching 9 bases. Trimming at V came to 4 bases and at J to 7 bases, leaving 15 bases not matched to a gene. CDR1 SGHAT and CDR2 FQNNGV come from the germline V gene. The CDR3 has 17 residues. CDR3 sequence (DNA): TGTGCCAGCAGCTACGGCCCCTACGGGACAGGGCATAATACGCAGTATTTT. It is translated as CASSYGPYGTGHNTQYF.

The chain links TRBV3-1 to TRBJ2-7; D assignment may be TRBD1 or TRBD2 (6 bases each). The CDR3 sequence is 15 residues long. Trimming took off 4 bases at V and 4 bases at J, with 17 bases between the two ends. The germline CDR1 and CDR2 sequences are LGHDT and YNNKEL (reference sequence). CDR3 DNA sequence: TGTGCCAGCAGCCCCGATCGAAGGGGGGAGTACGAGCAGTACTTC. Translated: CASSPDRRGEYEQYF.

Worth noting for this clonotype: One end of the junction does not line up with germline, which may come from a read error. This rearrangement joins TRBV6-5 to TRBJ2-3, with a tentative D call TRBD2 (5 bases). Germline V CDR1 and CDR2: MNHEY, SVGAGI. The CDR3 consists of 14 residues. The CDR3 nucleotides read TGTGTCAGCAGTTACAGCCTAGCTGGAGATACGCAGTATTTT. Encoded protein: CVSSYSLAGDTQYF.